The rows below give T cell receptor beta chains drawn from one sample of a study of CXCR3 chemokines and chemotherapy response in bladder cancer. MiXCR was run by TCRdb on the PCR reads, yielding one entry per CDR3 protein. The sample includes about 5,000 distinct CDR3 sequences, roughly an eighth seen only once; the top ten take under 14%. Sampling was performed from a patient whose treatment included neoadjuvant chemotherapy. The origin of the receptors is a human donor with bladder cancer that responded to neoadjuvant chemotherapy. The CDR3 runs from the conserved cysteine through the conserved F or W. The D gene is left open where the match is weak. The size of a clone is reported for some rows only, either as once, few or many, or as a class for expanded clones.

CDR3nt	CDR3aa	d_gene	v_gene	j_gene	abundance
TGTGCCATCAGTGAGACGGTGGGCGGAGAGACCCAGTACTTC	CAISETVGGETQYF	NA	TRBV10-3	TRBJ2-5	many
TGTGCCAGCAGCCCGGGGGGGTACTACAATGAGCAGTTCTTC	CASSPGGYYNEQFF	TRBD2	TRBV7-9	TRBJ2-1	many
TGTGCCAGCAGATACCTCCGTGGGACAGGGGCCTACGAGCAGTACTTC	CASRYLRGTGAYEQYF	TRBD1	TRBV6-5	TRBJ2-7	once
TGTGCCATACTCACAGGGGCTGGCTACACCTTC	CAILTGAGYTF	TRBD1	TRBV10-3	TRBJ1-2	many
TGCAGCGTGTTCTCGGGGGGGAACACCGGGGAGCTGTTTTTT	CSVFSGGNTGELFF	TRBD2	TRBV29-1	TRBJ2-2	many
TGTGCCAGCAGCCGGGCCGGGACTCTCTCCTACGAGCAGTACTTC	CASSRAGTLSYEQYF	NA	TRBV11-2	TRBJ2-7	NA
TGTGCCAGCACCTCCCAAGGGCTCCAAGAGACCCAGTACTTC	CASTSQGLQETQYF	NA	TRBV7-9	TRBJ2-5	medium-sized
TGCAGCGTTGATTGGACAGCGGGGGCTTTCTTT	CSVDWTAGAFF	NA	TRBV29-1	TRBJ1-1	many
TGCAGCGTTGCGCAGGGGTTGAACACTGAAGCTTTCTTT	CSVAQGLNTEAFF	NA	TRBV29-1	TRBJ1-1	many
TGTGCCAGCAGTTTCGACAGGGACTATGGCTACACCTTC	CASSFDRDYGYTF	TRBD1	TRBV12-3/TRBV12-4	TRBJ1-2	many
TGTGCCAGTAGTCCCCCGGGACTAGCGGGAGGTTGGTATGAGCAGTTCTTC	CASSPPGLAGGWYEQFF	TRBD2	TRBV19	TRBJ2-1	medium-sized
TGCGCCAGCAGCCAAGAGAGTCGGGGGCCAGCGACCCAGTACTTC	CASSQESRGPATQYF	NA	TRBV4-1	TRBJ2-5	NA
TGTGCCAGCTCACCACCGTGGGGCTCTAGCACAGATACGCAGTATTTT	CASSPPWGSSTDTQYF	NA	TRBV18	TRBJ2-3	medium-sized
TGTGCCAGCAGCCCGTCCTTCGGCGAGCGGACAAAAACCGGGGAGCTGTTTTTT	CASSPSFGERTKTGELFF	NA	TRBV12-3/TRBV12-4	TRBJ2-2	many
TGTGCCACCAGTGATATACCATCAGGGACAGTCACTACAGATACGCAGTATTTT	CATSDIPSGTVTTDTQYF	TRBD1	TRBV24-1	TRBJ2-3	medium-sized
TGTGCCTGGATTTACGGGACTGGAAACACCATATATTTT	CAWIYGTGNTIYF	NA	TRBV30	TRBJ1-3	medium-sized
TGTGCCATCAGTGAGGGTTCGTACAATGAGCAGTTCTTC	CAISEGSYNEQFF	NA	TRBV10-3	TRBJ2-1	medium-sized
TGTGCCAGCAGTCTCGGACAGGGGCTTAATCAGCCCCAGCATTTT	CASSLGQGLNQPQHF	TRBD1	TRBV28	TRBJ1-5	few
TGTGCCAGCAGTCCGGACAGGGCGACAGATACGCAGTATTTT	CASSPDRATDTQYF	TRBD1	TRBV12-3/TRBV12-4	TRBJ2-3	few
TGTGCCAGCAGTCAATCGACTGAAGCTTTCTTT	CASSQSTEAFF	NA	TRBV12-3/TRBV12-4	TRBJ1-1	many
TGTGCCAGCAGCTTCGAGGGTGGCACAGATACGCAGTATTTT	CASSFEGGTDTQYF	NA	TRBV11-3	TRBJ2-3	medium-sized
TGTGCCAGCAGCGTAGTTCCAGCGGGAGGCCTGAGCTCCTACAATGAGCAGTTCTTC	CASSVVPAGGLSSYNEQFF	TRBD2	TRBV9	TRBJ2-1	many
TGCAGTGCTAGACTAGCGGGAGTTAACACCGGGGAGCTGTTTTTT	CSARLAGVNTGELFF	TRBD2	TRBV20-1	TRBJ2-2	few
TGTGCCAGTAGTACGGGAGGCTCGGGGCGAAGGTGGTCGGGCTACACCTTC	CASSTGGSGRRWSGYTF	NA	TRBV19	TRBJ1-2	large
TGTGCCATCAGTAGACTAGCGGGAGGAACCTACGAGCAGTACTTC	CAISRLAGGTYEQYF	TRBD2	TRBV10-3	TRBJ2-7	many
TGTGCCAGTAGTATTCGGGGGAGCAATCAGCCCCAGCATTTT	CASSIRGSNQPQHF	NA	TRBV19	TRBJ1-5	many
TGTGCCACCAGGGGGGCCGGGACTAGCGGGAGGTATGAGCAGTTCTTC	CATRGAGTSGRYEQFF	TRBD2	TRBV24-1	TRBJ2-1	NA
TGTGCCACCAGCAGAGATGGGGCTCGTAGCACAGATACGCAGTATTTT	CATSRDGARSTDTQYF	NA	TRBV15	TRBJ2-3	many